The source of this T cell receptor beta chain is a study of T-cell memory formation after mild COVID-19. Across the whole study: TCR clusters showed largely donor specificity. Study-wide findings and caveats: A second wave expanding day 15 to 37 was CD4+-biased; contracting clones were balanced. Several responding clones turned up in pre-infection memory, indicating that cross-reactive memory may have taken part.

Researchers used 5'RACE with constant-segment primers to make TCR alpha and TCR beta cDNA libraries that carry sample barcodes and UMIs. MiXCR, applied by TCRdb to the 5' RACE reads, yields one record per CDR3 protein. The sample carries just under 550,000 distinct CDR3 sequences, 20% recorded once. In the case of this clonotype: The antigen remains unidentified.

Sequences were obtained from PBMCs or a T cell subset sorted from them (not recorded which). This sequence was found in an adult woman who had mild COVID-19 (a few samples of this study predate the infection). Cell type and time point are not known.

The CDR3, as DNA: TGTGCCAGCAGTTACTCGGGAGTCCAGGCAGATACGCAGTATTTT. This encodes CASSYSGVQADTQYF. The chain joins TRBV12-3 or TRBV12-4 to TRBJ2-3; possible D gene TRBD2, 6 bases. This CDR3 contains 15 residues. With 4 bases removed from V and 4 bases from J, the gap between germline ends came to 15 bases.